One and the same sample provided the 5 T cell receptor beta chains below, sequenced in a study of T-cell memory formation after mild COVID-19. Via MiXCR, TCRdb re-called the 5' RACE reads, giving one row per CDR3 protein. This sample has 400,000 or so distinct CDR3 sequences, with 20% to 25% found just once. The sequencing sample was made of PBMCs or a T cell subset sorted from them (not recorded which). The receptor set was obtained from an adult woman who had mild COVID-19 (a few samples of this study predate the infection). Cell type and time point are not known.

This rearrangement joins TRBV7-6 to TRBJ2-7, with 9 bases matching TRBD1. The V gene end was trimmed by 3 bases and the J gene end by 3 bases; junction bases not matched to a gene: 6. The CDR3 has 15 amino acids. CDR1 is SGHVS and CDR2 is FNYEAQ in the germline V gene. The CDR3 sequence is CASSFRTGGFYEQYF. CDR3 coding DNA: TGTGCCAGCAGCTTTAGAACAGGGGGCTTCTACGAGCAGTACTTC.

This clonotype was picked up a small number of times. The chain joins TRBV18 to TRBJ2-5; 11 bases map to TRBD2. Germline V gene sequence: CDR1 KGHSH, CDR2 LQKENI. Trimming cost V 4 bases and J 6 bases; bases outside gene matches: 4. This CDR3 has 14 amino acids. CDR3 coding DNA: TGTGCCAGCTCACAACTAGCGGGAGAACAGACCCAGTACTTC. Amino acid sequence: CASSQLAGEQTQYF.

A few counts support this clonotype. The rearrangement uses TRBV6-5 and TRBJ1-6; 9 bases are a match to TRBD1. Germline loops: CDR1 MNHEY, CDR2 SVGAGI. There are 14 residues in the CDR3. J gave up 6 bases and V 6 bases, and 3 bases lay outside the gene matches. In nucleotides, the CDR3 is TGTGCCAGCAGAACGGACAGGGGTAATTCACCCCTCCACTTT. Translating it yields CASRTDRGNSPLHF.

The V and J genes are TRBV27 and TRBJ2-1; D is uncertain. V shed 5 bases and J shed 7 bases, with 12 bases lying between them. CDR3 size: 13 residues. Per germline, CDR1 MNHEY and CDR2 SMNVEV (reference sequence). CDR3 coding DNA: TGTGCCAGCAGTCCCGTCAGTTCGAATGAGCAGTTCTTC. Its protein product is CASSPVSSNEQFF.

The chain carries TRBV10-3 and TRBJ1-3; D remains unclear. The V gene lost 1 base and the J gene lost 0 bases, with 19 bases spanning the gap. Germline V CDR1 and CDR2: ENHRY, SYGVKD. This CDR3 has 19 amino acids. CDR3 bases: TGTGCCATCAGTGAGTTTTCGACGGAGTCCCCTTTCTCTGGAAACACCATATATTTT. Encoded protein: CAISEFSTESPFSGNTIYF.